The 4 T cell receptor beta chains in this list originate from one sample, sequenced in a study of regulatory T cells in long-lasting Graves disease. Indicated time point: newly diagnosed GD, antithyroid drugs for less than 3 months. PBMCs were the source of the RNA used for TCR sequencing. Library construction for TCR beta used iRepertoire HTBI primers and Arm-PCR of CDR3 regions. TCRdb used MiXCR to reprocess the multiplex PCR reads, holding one entry per CDR3 protein. The data show about 330,000 distinct CDR3 sequences, around 15% seen once. The same data also contributed to another study, on T cells in Graves' hyperthyroidism and ophthalmopathy.

Sample: peripheral blood mononuclear cells (PBMCs), taken at new diagnosis, from a patient treated with antithyroid drugs. The receptors derive from a woman aged 18-35 years with Graves disease.

Many counts were recorded for this clonotype. The chain has TRBV13 and TRBJ2-3; 9 bases fit TRBD1. The germline V gene encodes CDR1 PRHDT and CDR2 FYEKMQ (reference sequence). V shed 5 bases, J shed 1 base, and the junction held 4 bases outside the gene matches. This CDR3 comprises 15 residues. The CDR3 sequence is CASSPTGGGTDTQYF. The CDR3, as DNA: TGTGCCAGCAGCCCTACAGGGGGCGGCACAGATACGCAGTATTTT. The full variable domain, its missing parts supplied by reference TRBV13 and TRBJ2-3, is AAGVIQSPRHLIKEKRETATLKCYPIPRHDTVYWYQQGPGQDPQFLISFYEKMQSDKGSIPDRFSAQQFSDYHSELNMSSLELGDSALYFCASSPTGGGTDTQYFGPGTRLTVL.

This clonotype was counted between two and nine times. CDR3 nucleotide sequence: TGTGCCAGCAGCATAGCCGGGAGCTCCTACAATGAGCAGTTCTTC. Its protein is CASSIAGSSYNEQFF. V is TRBV6-1 and J is TRBJ2-1, with D possibly being TRBD2 (6 bases). CDR3 size: 15 residues. Germline CDR1 is MNHNS and CDR2 is SASEGT. V dropped 6 bases and J dropped 0 bases, with 12 bases sitting between them.

This clonotype was seen many times. The J gene is TRBJ2-1, the V gene TRBV20-1; the match to TRBD2 covers 10 bases. The CDR3 contains 16 residues. J was trimmed by 5 bases and V by 2 bases; bases with no gene match: 9. The germline V gene encodes CDR1 DFQATT and CDR2 SNEGSKA (reference sequence). CDR3: CSARFSSGGSDNEQFF. In DNA, the CDR3 is TGCAGTGCTAGATTTTCTAGCGGGGGTAGCGACAATGAGCAGTTCTTC.

This clonotype was counted at least ten times. The V call is TRBV30, the J call TRBJ1-5; TRBD1 is a possible D gene (6 bases). Germline V CDR1 and CDR2: GTSNPN, SVGIG (reference sequence). This CDR3 contains 15 residues. Trimming took off 0 bases at V and 0 bases at J, with 9 bases between the two ends. CDR3 region: CAWSVRGGSNQPQHF. DNA of the CDR3: TGTGCCTGGAGTGTACGAGGGGGTAGCAATCAGCCCCAGCATTTT. Complete variable domain (other parts from reference TRBV30 and TRBJ1-5): SQTIHQWPATLVQPVGSPLSLECTVEGTSNPNLYWYRQAAGRGLQLLFYSVGIGQISSEVPQNLSASRPQDRQFILSSKKLLLSDSGFYLCAWSVRGGSNQPQHFGDGTRLSIL.